This T cell receptor beta chain was captured in a study of metastatic and nonmetastatic thyroid tumors. Study in general: Patients with malignant and benign thyroid disease provided blood and tumor or nodule tissue, whose repertoires were compared.

CDR1 is SGHTA and CDR2 is FQGNSA in the germline V gene. This CDR3 is 14 amino acids long. V lost 1 base to trimming and J lost 7 bases, with 13 bases between them. Study-wide results and limits: The reported finding was significantly higher TCR beta diversity in malignant thyroid tumors relative to benign nodules, in blood and tumor.

Original data processing: The study built a papillary thyroid cancer distant-metastasis classifier from CDR3 differences across clinicopathological groups. Via MiXCR, TCRdb re-called the PCR reads. The V and J calls shown here were made by TCRdb, not taken from the authors' results. The sample carries around 8,600 clones, roughly 35% recorded once. This clone was seen just once. Its cognate antigen is unknown. Patients had received no treatment of any kind before thyroid surgery. Sequenced sample: tumor tissue. The clonotype originates from a female donor with papillary thyroid cancer or a benign thyroid nodule (not recorded which). Some clones in this sample may be carry-over from other donors' samples. V is TRBV7-2 and J is TRBJ1-2; TRBD1 is a possible D gene (5 bases). CDR3 sequence (DNA): TGTGCCAGCAGCTTAGGGTTGGTAGGGGTTGGCTACACCTTC. Translating gives CASSLGLVGVGYTF.